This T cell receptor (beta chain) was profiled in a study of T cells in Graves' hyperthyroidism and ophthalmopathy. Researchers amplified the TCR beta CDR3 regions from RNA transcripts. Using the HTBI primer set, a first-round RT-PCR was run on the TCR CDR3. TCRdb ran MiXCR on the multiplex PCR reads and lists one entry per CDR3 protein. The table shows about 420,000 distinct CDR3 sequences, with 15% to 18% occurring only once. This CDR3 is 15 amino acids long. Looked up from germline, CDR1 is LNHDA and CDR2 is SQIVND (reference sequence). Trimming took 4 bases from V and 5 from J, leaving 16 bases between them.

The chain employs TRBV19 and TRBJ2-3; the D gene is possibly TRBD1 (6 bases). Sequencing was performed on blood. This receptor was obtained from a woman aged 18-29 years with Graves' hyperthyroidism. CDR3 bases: TGTGCCAGTAGTAAGACCCGCCAGGGGCTAGATACGCAGTATTTT. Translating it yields CASSKTRQGLDTQYF.